This TCR beta chain is drawn from a study of graft-versus-host responses after intestinal transplantation (dated by TCRdb to 2020 to 2023). For the study in its entirety: Recipients received multivisceral, liver-intestinal, or isolated intestinal transplants. Every recipient was given anti-thymocyte globulin induction, then maintenance tacrolimus and steroids for roughly 3 years. After intestinal transplantation, graft-versus-host and host-versus-graft alloreactive T cell clones were followed in the graft, circulation and bone marrow using bulk TCR-beta CDR3 sequencing. Alloreactive clones were identified by sequencing pre-transplant mixed lymphocyte reaction products and comparing them with unstimulated pre-transplant donor and recipient T cells. The cohort enrolled under 25 intestinal transplant recipients including one retransplant, and a few patients lacking pretransplant specimens were excluded. A peak of at least 4% donor T cells among recipient peripheral blood mononuclear cells was the definition used for donor T cell macrochimerism. Rather than going through the commercial service, samples from a few later patients were sequenced in-house on an Illumina MiSeq and processed with MiXCR. Study-wide findings and limitations: GvH clones were detected in recipient bone marrow, and some appeared earlier in ileal mucosa or blood, consistent with an intestinal mucosal origin. The conclusions were limited by the relatively low number and heterogeneity of the intestinal transplant patients. In the allografts of patients with donor T cell macrochimerism, GvH to HvG T cell clonal ratios were high. Early after transplant, declines in HvG clones were associated with peak levels of circulating GvH clones.

Library preparation used the immunoSEQ multiplex PCR assay. For most patients, genomic DNA was isolated with the Qiagen DNeasy Blood and Tissue Kit and sent frozen to Adaptive Biotechnologies for TCR sequencing. Adaptive Biotechnologies carried out high-throughput TCR-beta CDR3 sequencing of genomic DNA for most patients. Per the original workflow: TCR sequencing data were retrieved from Adaptive's ImmunoSEQ software for about 17 patients, whereas three other patients were processed with MiXCR and VDJtools. To correct CD4 versus CD8 sorting errors, any sequence found in both subsets at a frequency ratio below 5:1 was removed. Because the origin of CDR3 nucleotide sequences shared between donor and recipient could not be assigned, those sequences were removed. At least 2-fold expansion over unstimulated cells and a minimum CFSE-low frequency of 0.002% (template counts) or 0.001% (read counts) were required for clones to be classified as alloreactive. Mappable clones were those detected in sequenced pre-transplant spleen, lymph node, or MLR CFSE-low populations of the donor or recipient. The cumulative frequency of alloreactive clones was calculated as a percentage of all sequences, weighted by copy number. The table comes from immuneACCESS by way of TCRdb, which keeps in-frame sequences with V and J called. Part of the clones is missing from these tables; in studies checked, under half for an unresolved V gene and the rest for unknown reasons. The V and J calls and clone size are taken from that table; D and trimming were inferred from the DNA. This sample holds tens of thousands of clones; roughly 90% were observed only once. The ten largest clones capture 2% to 3% of the sample.

Turning to this clone: Its antigen is unknown. The record has no base qualities; no much larger clone is one base away.

Spanning cysteine to phenylalanine, the CDR3 consists of 14 amino acids. This entry keeps only the CDR3 DNA: 42 bases, framed from base 1. The germline V gene yields SGHVS for CDR1 and FQNEAQ for CDR2. At the junction V is shortened by 2 bases and J by 7 bases, with 12 bases in between. The time point label of this sample denotes: cells obtained before transplantation from donor or recipient. CD3+CD4+ and CD3+CD8+ populations were FACS-sorted from unstimulated pre-transplant donor and recipient cells taken from spleen or lymph nodes. The V and J segments used are TRBV7-8 and TRBJ1-5, and TRBD1 may be the D gene, going by 5 matching bases. This receptor was identified in a human donor who received an intestinal transplant. Specimen: unstimulated CD8+ T cells sorted from spleen or lymph node cells, collected before intestinal transplant. The CDR3 protein sequence reads: CASSLMQGSQPQHF. The bases are TGTGCCAGCAGCTTAATGCAGGGTTCCCAGCCCCAGCATTTT. The CDR3, completed at both ends by the reference TRBV7-8 and TRBJ1-5 genes, gives the full variable domain GAGVSQSPRYKVAKRGQDVALRCDPISGHVSLFWYQQALGQGPEFLTYFQNEAQLDKSGLPSDRFFAERPEGSVSTLKIQRTQQEDSAVYLCASSLMQGSQPQHFGDGTRLSIL.